One sample yielded the 5 T cell receptor beta chains listed below, sequenced in a study of CD8 T cells in Susac syndrome. RNA amounts of roughly 0.5 to 1 ug underwent reverse transcription with random hexamers. Using its own MiXCR run on the immunoSEQ multiplex PCR reads, TCRdb lists one record per CDR3 protein. The profile shows approximately 200,000 distinct CDR3 sequences, roughly 95% of them singletons. The sample was CD4+ T cells from PBMCs. These TCRs come from a human donor with multiple sclerosis.

The rearrangement uses TRBV24-1 and TRBJ1-2, with D perhaps matching TRBD1 (6 bases). The V gene's germline CDR1 is KGHDR and CDR2 SFDVKD. The CDR3 has 13 amino acids. The germline V and J ends were trimmed by 1 base and 4 bases, with 6 bases remaining between them. The CDR3 DNA reads TGTGCCACCAGTGATTTAGGGGGCTATGGCTACACCTTC. Translating it yields CATSDLGGYGYTF.

The rearrangement links TRBV30 to TRBJ2-3, with 7 bases matching TRBD2. With V trimmed by 5 bases and J by 4 bases, 3 bases remained unmatched. Germline CDR1 and CDR2: GTSNPN and SVGIG (reference sequence). This CDR3 spans 12 amino acids. CDR3 nucleotides: TGTGCCTGGGAGCGGGGAGCAGATACGCAGTATTTT. Translated, it gives CAWERGADTQYF.

The rearrangement uses TRBV11-1 and TRBJ1-1; D remains unclear. Trimming removed 4 bases at V and 0 bases at J, with 12 bases between. There are 15 residues in the CDR3. Looked up from germline, CDR1 is SGHAT and CDR2 is FQDESV (reference sequence). Here the CDR3 reads CASSSGPLMNTEAFF. For the CDR3, the DNA is TGTGCCAGCAGCTCCGGACCCCTCATGAACACTGAAGCTTTCTTT. Using reference TRBV11-1 and TRBJ1-1 for the parts outside the CDR3, the full variable domain is EAEVAQSPRYKITEKSQAVAFWCDPISGHATLYWYRQILGQGPELLVQFQDESVVDDSQLPKDRFSAERLKGVDSTLKIQPAELGDSAMYLCASSSGPLMNTEAFFGQGTRLTVV.

Only one count was recorded for this clonotype. The V call is TRBV19, the J call TRBJ1-6, with 8 positions matching TRBD1. Looked up from germline, CDR1 is LNHDA and CDR2 is SQIVND (reference sequence). The CDR3 has 15 residues. Unmatched junction bases numbered 8, after V lost 5 bases and J lost 8 bases. The CDR3 sequence: CASSSRTGRHSPLHF. The CDR3 coding sequence is TGTGCCAGTAGTTCTCGGACAGGGCGACATTCACCCCTCCACTTT.

The J gene is TRBJ2-3, the V gene TRBV29-1; TRBD2 matches at 9 bases. This CDR3 has 15 amino acids. J gave up 0 bases and V 6 bases, and 7 bases lay outside the gene matches. Germline V gene data show CDR1 as SQVTM and CDR2 as ANQGSEA. CDR3: CSVLDSGGSTDTQYF. For the CDR3, the DNA is TGCAGCGTCCTTGATAGCGGGGGTAGCACAGATACGCAGTATTTT.